This T cell receptor (beta chain) was recovered during a study of control samples from healthy donors and cancer patients. This clone has a single count. Repertoires were generated with immunoSEQ multiplex PCR, while TCRdb's copy carries only in-frame clones and drops some. The data contain some 130,000 clones, approximately 90% of them singletons. There are 18 residues in the CDR3. V usage is TRBV21-1 and J usage is TRBJ2-3; the DNA was not compared with TRBD1, the D call given in the table. TRBV21-1 is labeled a pseudogene. Material for sequencing was blood. The sequence derives from a woman between 50 and 59 years old in good health. The CDR3 DNA follows: TGTGCCAGCAGCCTATATAGAGCCGACAGGGTTGTCCATAATACGCAGTATTTT. Its protein is CASSLYRADRVVHNTQYF.